The 30 T cell receptor beta chains presented below share a single source sample, sequenced in a study of blood T cell repertoires in COVID-19. TCRdb's table, derived via immunoSEQ multiplex PCR, lists solely in-frame clones and lacks some. The sample has fewer than 300,000 clones; 86% are singletons. Material for sequencing was peripheral blood. The receptors derive from a woman aged 30 to 39 with COVID-19, enrolled during active disease.

The chain has TRBV10-2 and TRBJ1-2; the D gene is possibly TRBD1 (5 bases). Trimming shortened V by 6 bases and J by 4 bases, and 15 bases separated the two germline ends. CDR1 is WSHSY, CDR2 SAAADI, per germline. This CDR3 has 14 residues. CDR3 DNA sequence: TGCGCCAGCAGGATTAATCAGGGAACCTATGGCTACACCTTC. It is translated as CASRINQGTYGYTF.

This clone was picked up one time. V is TRBV3-1 (or the pseudogene TRBV3-2) and J is TRBJ1-3; D is unclear. CDR3 length equals 14 residues. V lost 1 base and J lost 0, with 4 bases in between. Germline CDR1 reads LGHDT; CDR2 reads YNNKEL (reference sequence). CDR3: CASSQAGSGNTIYF. The CDR3 DNA reads as TGTGCCAGCAGCCAAGCCGGCTCTGGAAACACCATATATTTT.

Remarks on this clone: The same CDR3 can be traced to other DNA sequences in this sample. CDR3 sequence (DNA): TGTGCCAGCTCACCAACAGGGGGCACTGAAGCTTTCTTT. This sequence encodes CASSPTGGTEAFF. V gene TRBV18 combines with J gene TRBJ1-1; 8 nucleotides agree with TRBD1. Germline CDR1 KGHSH, CDR2 LQKENI. The CDR3 consists of 13 residues. The ends lost 2 bases at V and 4 bases at J; junction bases unmatched: 0.

The rearrangement uses TRBV4-1 and TRBJ2-7; 9 positions agree with TRBD1. Germline V gene lookup returns CDR1 MGHRA and CDR2 YSYEKL. V shed 2 bases and J 3 bases; nucleotides not matched to a gene: 2. The CDR3 covers 14 residues. CDR3 nucleotides: TGCGCCAGCAGCCAAAGGACAGGGGTCTACGAGCAGTACTTC. This gives the protein CASSQRTGVYEQYF.

A word on this clone: Other nucleotide sequences in the sample specify the same CDR3. The chain combines TRBV5-4 with TRBJ1-1, with 8 bases identical to TRBD1. The CDR3 has 15 residues. V shed 1 base and J 0 bases; nucleotides not matched to a gene: 2. Germline CDR1 SGHNT, CDR2 YYREEE (reference sequence). CDR3 sequence: CASSLPGGMNTEAFF. The CDR3 DNA follows: TGTGCCAGCAGCTTGCCAGGGGGCATGAACACTGAAGCTTTCTTT.

This clone has only one observation. The chain combines TRBV2 with TRBJ2-5; TRBD2 matches 9 bases. Germline V gene data show CDR1 as SNHLY and CDR2 as FYNNEI. V lost 8 bases to trimming and J lost 5 bases; unmatched junction nucleotides: 18. This CDR3 has 17 amino acids. CDR3 bases: TGTGCCAGCGCCTCCACGAGAGGACTAGCGAGTGCGGAGACCCAGTACTTC. Protein product: CASASTRGLASAETQYF. Drawing the rest from reference TRBV2 and TRBJ2-5, the complete variable domain is EPEVTQTPSHQVTQMGQEVILRCVPISNHLYFYWYRQILGQKVEFLVSFYNNEISEKSEIFDDQFSVERPDGSNFTLKIRSTKLEDSAMYFCASASTRGLASAETQYFGPGTRLLVL.

V and J are TRBV2 and TRBJ2-2, with TRBD2 matching 16 bases. The CDR3 totals 18 residues. The germline CDR1 and CDR2 sequences are SNHLY and FYNNEI. Trimming at V came to 6 bases and at J to 3 bases, leaving 7 bases not matched to a gene. This CDR3 reads CASRGLAGGKSDTGELFF. The CDR3 DNA is TGTGCCAGCAGGGGACTAGCGGGGGGGAAGTCGGACACCGGGGAGCTGTTTTTT.

V gene TRBV5-6 combines with J gene TRBJ2-2; tentative D call: TRBD2 (5 bases). Trimming took 2 bases from V and 6 from J, leaving 8 bases between them. The length of the CDR3 is 13 residues. Germline V gene data show CDR1 as SGHDT and CDR2 as YYEEEE. The CDR3 DNA sequence: TGTGCCAGCAGCTTTGGAGGCGCCGGGGAGCTGTTTTTT. The encoded protein is CASSFGGAGELFF.

J is TRBJ2-1 and V is TRBV5-6, with 9 nucleotides matching TRBD2. The CDR3 is 14 residues long. V lost 6 bases to trimming and J lost 6 bases; unmatched junction nucleotides: 7. From germline, CDR1 is SGHDT and CDR2 YYEEEE. CDR3 protein: CASTVGLAFNEQFF. CDR3 coding DNA: TGTGCCAGCACCGTGGGACTAGCTTTCAATGAGCAGTTCTTC.

The J gene is TRBJ1-3, the V gene TRBV7-6; D is possibly TRBD1 (6 bases). Germline loops: CDR1 SGHVS, CDR2 FNYEAQ. Between the trimmed V and J ends, which lost 4 bases and 0 bases, there was a span of 19 bases. The CDR3 contains 18 residues. The CDR3: CASSSAHRAITSGNTIYF. The CDR3 DNA follows: TGTGCCAGCAGCTCTGCGCACAGGGCCATAACCTCTGGAAACACCATATATTTT.

This clone was picked up a small number of times. The chain combines TRBV27 with TRBJ2-5; no firm D call. V lost 5 bases, J lost 1 base, and 11 bases lay in between. Germline-derived CDR1 and CDR2 are MNHEY and SMNVEV (reference sequence). The length of the CDR3 is 14 residues. The CDR3 nucleotides read TGTGCCAGCAGTCCGAGATCAGGCCAAGAGACCCAGTACTTC. It codes for CASSPRSGQETQYF.

In its sample, this clone was seen a few times. CDR3 sequence (DNA): TGCGCCAGCAGCCTTGACAGGGGAATGAACTATGGCTACACCTTC. Protein product: CASSLDRGMNYGYTF. The gene calls are TRBV5-1 and TRBJ1-2; 8 nucleotides align to TRBD1. Germline V gives CDR1 SGHRS, CDR2 YFSETQ. J gave up 2 bases and V 4 bases, and 7 bases lay outside the gene matches. This CDR3 contains 15 residues.

The genes are TRBV2 and TRBJ2-7; TRBD1 matches at 9 bases. Germline-derived CDR1 and CDR2 are SNHLY and FYNNEI. The CDR3 contains 15 residues. V shed 7 bases and J 3 bases; nucleotides not matched to a gene: 10. The CDR3 loop is CASTSGGTGFYEQYF. CDR3 coding DNA: TGTGCCAGCACTTCTGGGGGGACAGGGTTCTACGAGCAGTACTTC.

The gene calls are TRBV19 and TRBJ2-3; 9 nucleotides line up with TRBD2. Trimming removed 2 bases from V and 1 base from J; junction bases left unmatched: 4. CDR3 size: 16 residues. CDR1 is LNHDA and CDR2 is SQIVND in the germline V gene (reference sequence). The CDR3 loop is CASSISKRGGTDTQYF. CDR3 sequence (DNA): TGTGCCAGTAGTATAAGTAAGCGGGGGGGCACAGATACGCAGTATTTT. Looking up the rest from reference TRBV19 and TRBJ2-3 gives the full variable domain: DGGITQSPKYLFRKEGQNVTLSCEQNLNHDAMYWYRQDPGQGLRLIYYSQIVNDFQKGDIAEGYSVSREKKESFPLTVTSAQKNPTAFYLCASSISKRGGTDTQYFGPGTRLTVL.

This clone has only one observation. The chain links TRBV14 to TRBJ1-2; 7 bases map to TRBD1. J lost 7 bases, V lost 0 bases, and 11 bases had no gene match. There are 16 residues in the CDR3. CDR1 is SGHDN, CDR2 FVKESK, per germline. Here the CDR3 reads CASSQDILEGATGYTF. Written as DNA, the CDR3 is TGTGCCAGCAGCCAAGATATCTTGGAGGGGGCAACTGGCTACACCTTC.

The chain couples TRBV30 to TRBJ2-3; perhaps TRBD1 as D (6 bases). The germline V gene encodes CDR1 GTSNPN and CDR2 SVGIG (reference sequence). The CDR3 consists of 14 residues. Trimming pared 0 bases from V and 2 bases from J, leaving 9 bases between. The CDR3 nucleotides read TGTGCCTGGAGTGTAGGACAGCCCACAGATACGCAGTATTTT. Amino acids: CAWSVGQPTDTQYF.

The V gene is TRBV11-2, the J gene TRBJ2-5; maybe TRBD2 (5 bases). This CDR3 region has 13 residues. The ends were cut back, 4 bases at V and 2 bases at J, with 8 bases in the middle. Germline CDR1 reads SGHAT; CDR2 reads FQNNGV. In DNA form, the CDR3 reads TGTGCCAGCAGCTCTCGGACTCAAGAGACCCAGTACTTC. Translating it yields CASSSRTQETQYF. The variable domain in full, completed from reference TRBV11-2 and TRBJ2-5, reads EAGVAQSPRYKIIEKRQSVAFWCNPISGHATLYWYQQILGQGPKLLIQFQNNGVVDDSQLPKDRFSAERLKGVDSTLKIQPAKLEDSAVYLCASSSRTQETQYFGPGTRLLVL.

The chain carries TRBV12-3 or TRBV12-4 and TRBJ1-1; the D is unclear. V was clipped by 3 bases and J by 4 bases, with 9 bases between them. This CDR3 is built from 13 residues. The CDR3 DNA follows: TGTGCCAGCAGTTTTTTACTCCCCACTGAAGCTTTCTTT. Translation: CASSFLLPTEAFF.

This clone was counted once. V usage is TRBV18 and J usage is TRBJ2-5, with TRBD1 as a possible D gene (6 bases). CDR1 is KGHSH and CDR2 is LQKENI in the germline V gene. Trimming took 6 bases from V and 5 from J, leaving 19 bases between them. CDR3 length: 15 amino acids. The CDR3 bases are TGTGCCAGCTCCCCTAGGGCAGGGGTGTACGAGACCCAGTACTTC. It encodes CASSPRAGVYETQYF.

The chain uses TRBV10-1 and TRBJ2-5; 7 bases are a match to TRBD2. Germline CDR1 WNHNN, CDR2 SYGVQD (reference sequence). The CDR3 sequence is 13 residues long. J was trimmed by 3 bases and V by 7 bases; bases with no gene match: 5. CDR3 loop: CASNGGGEETQYF. CDR3 nucleotides: TGCGCCAGCAACGGCGGGGGAGAAGAGACCCAGTACTTC.

The chain links TRBV29-1 to TRBJ1-3; D unclear. CDR1 is SQVTM and CDR2 is ANQGSEA in the germline V gene. This CDR3 contains 12 residues. V lost 5 bases and J lost 0, with 5 bases in between. As DNA, the CDR3 is TGCAGCGTTCCGGTCTCTGGAAACACCATATATTTT. This translates into CSVPVSGNTIYF.

The chain carries TRBV6-2 or TRBV6-3 and TRBJ2-3; 9 bases line up with TRBD2. The CDR3 is 15 amino acids. V lost 7 bases, J lost 5 bases, and 10 bases stayed unmatched. CDR1 MNHEY and CDR2 SVGEGT come from the germline V gene. The CDR3 DNA reads TGTGCCAGCACCCCACCCAGCGGGGGGAAAGATACGCAGTATTTT. Translation gives CASTPPSGGKDTQYF.

This clone has more than one count but fewer than ten. The J gene is TRBJ2-7, the V gene TRBV7-6; no reliable D call. This CDR3 has 18 residues. Germline-derived CDR1 and CDR2 are SGHVS and FNYEAQ. Deletions cut 1 base from V and 1 base from J, with 20 bases between. CDR3 DNA sequence: TGTGCCAGCAGCTTAGGTCTTCCCTTAGGCGGCAGTTCCTACGAGCAGTACTTC. Protein product: CASSLGLPLGGSSYEQYF.

The genes are TRBV30 and TRBJ2-7; D may be TRBD1 (7 bases). Deletions cut 2 bases from V and 0 bases from J, with 8 bases between. The CDR3 loop spans 13 amino acids. The germline V gene encodes CDR1 GTSNPN and CDR2 SVGIG (reference sequence). CDR3 in amino acids: CAWSQGGSYEQYF. The CDR3 coding sequence is TGTGCCTGGAGTCAGGGGGGCTCCTACGAGCAGTACTTC.

The chain links TRBV9 to TRBJ2-2; a weak D match, TRBD2 (5 bases). This CDR3 has 15 amino acids. Between the trimmed V and J ends, which lost 3 bases and 8 bases, there was a span of 17 bases. CDR1 and CDR2 (germline): SGDLS, YYNGEE. Written as DNA, the CDR3 is TGTGCCAGCAGCGGTAGAGGCAGAGGGTTAGGGGAGCTGTTTTTT. Residues: CASSGRGRGLGELFF.

The genes are TRBV7-9 and TRBJ1-2, with 9 nucleotides matching TRBD1. This CDR3 has 15 amino acids. The trim removed 3 bases at V and 2 bases at J, leaving 4 bases unmatched. Germline values: CDR1 SEHNR, CDR2 FQNEAQ (reference sequence). In DNA, the CDR3 is TGTGCCAGCAGCTTGGGACAGGGCGCAAACTATGGCTACACCTTC. Its translation is CASSLGQGANYGYTF.

The CDR3 bases are TGCGCCAGCAGCCCCGGGGACAGCCCGCTAGGCCAGCCCCAGCATTTT. Its protein is CASSPGDSPLGQPQHF. The chain links TRBV5-1 to TRBJ1-5, with 7 bases that match TRBD1. The CDR3 has 16 residues. The ends lost 4 bases at V and 7 bases at J; junction bases unmatched: 14. The germline gives CDR1 SGHRS, CDR2 YFSETQ.

This clone was observed once. V and J are TRBV2 and TRBJ2-5; 7 bases map to TRBD2. With V trimmed by 9 bases and J by 6 bases, 10 bases remained unmatched. This CDR3 comprises 13 residues. Germline V gene lookup returns CDR1 SNHLY and CDR2 FYNNEI. CDR3: CASDWRGGKTQYF. CDR3 bases: TGTGCCAGTGACTGGCGGGGAGGGAAGACCCAGTACTTC.

This clone has a single count. The chain couples TRBV11-3 to TRBJ2-5; perhaps TRBD2 as D (8 bases). V was shortened by 8 bases and J by 4 bases, with 20 bases between the two germline ends. This CDR3 contains 15 residues. Germline assignment: CDR1 SGHNT and CDR2 YENEEA. CDR3 DNA: TGTGCCAGCGCCCCAGGGGGGGCGGGGGGAGAGACCCAGTACTTC. It yields the protein CASAPGGAGGETQYF.

The genes are TRBV5-6 and TRBJ2-7; D is possibly TRBD2 (5 bases). The CDR3 contains 13 residues. Per germline, CDR1 SGHDT and CDR2 YYEEEE. V lost 2 bases and J 7 bases, leaving 13 bases between the germline ends. The CDR3 reads CASSFRSSGEQYF. The CDR3, as DNA: TGTGCCAGCAGCTTTCGCTCGTCGGGGGAGCAGTACTTC.